These T cell receptor beta chains were read from a single sample in a study of glioma-infiltrating T cells after dendritic cell vaccination. The data were produced by immunoSEQ multiplex PCR, yet TCRdb's version contains in-frame clones alone and is incomplete. The table includes 85,000 or so clones, 85% detected once. Sequencing was performed on blood, taken after dendritic cell vaccination. Every receptor here comes from a human donor with glioblastoma. Each CDR3 is given with its conserved first and last residue. The D gene is left open where the match is weak.

V,J,D,CDR3
TRBV14,TRBJ1-2,NA,CASSQDRVNYGYTF
TRBV2,TRBJ2-7,NA,CASRGPYEQYF
TRBV15,TRBJ2-7,NA,CATSTQLADEQYF
TRBV7-9,TRBJ2-1,NA,CASSLVGKQSSYNEQFF
TRBV7-8,TRBJ1-1,TRBD1,CASSLAATGNAFF
TRBV15,TRBJ2-3,TRBD1,CATSREKQGATDTQYF
TRBV9,TRBJ2-1,TRBD2,CASSVDGLALKEQFF
TRBV7-7,TRBJ2-2,NA,CASSSQTGANTGELFF
TRBV7-3,TRBJ1-1,NA,CASSLNKGAEAFF
TRBV5-4,TRBJ2-7,NA,CASSQGLASTYEQYF
TRBV7-7,TRBJ2-1,TRBD2,CASSTGLANEQFF